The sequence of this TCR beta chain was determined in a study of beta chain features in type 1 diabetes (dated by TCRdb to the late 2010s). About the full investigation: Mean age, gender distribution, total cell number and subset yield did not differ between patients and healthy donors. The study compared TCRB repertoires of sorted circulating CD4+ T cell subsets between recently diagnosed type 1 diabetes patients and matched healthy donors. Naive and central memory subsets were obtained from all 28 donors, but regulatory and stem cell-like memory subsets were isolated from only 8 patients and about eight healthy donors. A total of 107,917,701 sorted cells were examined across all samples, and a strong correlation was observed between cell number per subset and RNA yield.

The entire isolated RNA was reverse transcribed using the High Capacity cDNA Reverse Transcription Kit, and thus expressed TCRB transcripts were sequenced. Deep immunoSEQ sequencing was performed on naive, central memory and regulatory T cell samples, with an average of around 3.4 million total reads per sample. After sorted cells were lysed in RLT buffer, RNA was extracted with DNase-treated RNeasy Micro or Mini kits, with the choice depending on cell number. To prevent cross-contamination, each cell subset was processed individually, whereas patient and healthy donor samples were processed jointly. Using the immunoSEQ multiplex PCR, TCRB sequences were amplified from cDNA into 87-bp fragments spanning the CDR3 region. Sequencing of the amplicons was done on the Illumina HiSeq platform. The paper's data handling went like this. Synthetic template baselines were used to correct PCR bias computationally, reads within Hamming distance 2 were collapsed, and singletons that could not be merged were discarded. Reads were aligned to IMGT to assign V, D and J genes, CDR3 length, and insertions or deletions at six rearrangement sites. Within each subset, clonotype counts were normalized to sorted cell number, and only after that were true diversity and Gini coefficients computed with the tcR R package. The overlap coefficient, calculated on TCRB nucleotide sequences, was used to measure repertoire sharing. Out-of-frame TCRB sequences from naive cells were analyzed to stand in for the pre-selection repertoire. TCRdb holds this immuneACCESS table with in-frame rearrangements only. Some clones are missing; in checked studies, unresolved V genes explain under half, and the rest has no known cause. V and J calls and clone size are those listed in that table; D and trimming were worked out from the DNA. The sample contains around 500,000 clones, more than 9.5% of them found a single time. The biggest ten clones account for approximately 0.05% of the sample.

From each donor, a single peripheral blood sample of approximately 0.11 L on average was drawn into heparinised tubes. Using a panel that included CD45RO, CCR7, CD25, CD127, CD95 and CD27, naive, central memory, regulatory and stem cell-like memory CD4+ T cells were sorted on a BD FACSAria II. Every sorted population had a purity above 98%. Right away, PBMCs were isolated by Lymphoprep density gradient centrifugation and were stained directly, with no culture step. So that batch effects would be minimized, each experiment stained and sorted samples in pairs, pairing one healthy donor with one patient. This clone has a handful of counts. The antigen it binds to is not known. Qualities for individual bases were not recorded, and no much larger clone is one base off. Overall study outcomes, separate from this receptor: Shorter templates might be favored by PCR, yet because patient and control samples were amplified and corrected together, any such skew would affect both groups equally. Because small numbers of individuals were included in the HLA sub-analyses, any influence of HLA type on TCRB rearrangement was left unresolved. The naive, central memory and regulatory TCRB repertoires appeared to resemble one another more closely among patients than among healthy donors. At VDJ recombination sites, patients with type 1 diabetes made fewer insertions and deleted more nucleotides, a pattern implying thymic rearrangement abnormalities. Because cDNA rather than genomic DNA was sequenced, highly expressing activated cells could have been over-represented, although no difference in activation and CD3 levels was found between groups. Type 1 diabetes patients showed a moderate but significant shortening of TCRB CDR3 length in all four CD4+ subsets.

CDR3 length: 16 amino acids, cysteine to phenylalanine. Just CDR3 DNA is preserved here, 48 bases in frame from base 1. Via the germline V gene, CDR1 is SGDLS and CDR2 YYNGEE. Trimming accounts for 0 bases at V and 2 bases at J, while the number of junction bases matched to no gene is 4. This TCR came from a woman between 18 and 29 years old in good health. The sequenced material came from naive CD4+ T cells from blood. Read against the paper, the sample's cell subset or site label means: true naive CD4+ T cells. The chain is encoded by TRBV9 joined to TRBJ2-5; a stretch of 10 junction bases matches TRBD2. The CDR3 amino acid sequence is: CASSVGLAGVQETQYF. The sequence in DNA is TGTGCCAGCAGCGTAGGTCTAGCGGGGGTTCAAGAGACCCAGTACTTC.